A selection of T cell receptor beta chains follows, all from one sample in a study of shared clonotypes between healthy human individuals. Using immunoSEQ multiplex PCR, the repertoire was profiled, and TCRdb retains in-frame clones only, with some absent. The sample consists of 650,000 to 800,000 clones, 92% of them appearing once. Sample: naive CD8+ T cells sorted from blood. The receptors shown here come from a man aged 25-45 years in good health. Both conserved end residues are part of each CDR3. A D gene is named only where the DNA matches it firmly. Size values are once, few and many counts, or a class for expanded clones, and some rows have none.

j_call,d_call,clone_size,v_call,cdr3_aa,cdr3_nt
TRBJ2-1,-,-,TRBV29-1,CSVGVTDEQFF,TGCAGCGTTGGGGTTACAGATGAGCAGTTCTTC
TRBJ2-7,TRBD2,-,TRBV6-6,CASSYSLAGGGEQYF,TGTGCCAGCAGTTACTCTCTAGCGGGAGGTGGTGAGCAGTACTTC
TRBJ1-5,-,-,TRBV10-2,CASSEGGNQPQHF,TGCGCCAGCAGTGAAGGGGGCAATCAGCCCCAGCATTTT
TRBJ1-1,-,-,TRBV6-5,CASSWGVNTEAFF,TGTGCCAGCAGCTGGGGAGTGAACACTGAAGCTTTCTTT
TRBJ2-5,-,-,TRBV10-3,CAISEPGAEYQETQYF,TGTGCCATCAGTGAGCCGGGAGCGGAGTACCAAGAGACCCAGTACTTC
TRBJ2-7,-,-,TRBV11-2,CASSLLNYEQYF,TGTGCCAGCAGTTTACTCAATTACGAGCAGTACTTC
TRBJ2-7,TRBD1,-,TRBV5-1,CASSLRQGGVEQYF,TGCGCCAGCAGCTTACGACAGGGCGGAGTCGAGCAGTACTTC
TRBJ2-7,TRBD1,-,TRBV28,CASSGDRVIYEQYF,TGTGCCAGCAGTGGGGACAGGGTGATCTACGAGCAGTACTTC
TRBJ2-2,-,-,TRBV11-2,CASSLEAYTGELFF,TGTGCCAGCAGCTTAGAGGCATACACCGGGGAGCTGTTTTTT
TRBJ1-5,-,-,TRBV28,CASRDLYSNQPQHF,TGTGCCAGTCGAGACTTGTATAGCAATCAGCCCCAGCATTTT
TRBJ2-7,-,-,TRBV10-2,CASSEISGAFTNAYEQYF,TGCGCCAGCAGTGAGATCTCGGGGGCCTTCACCAATGCCTACGAGCAGTACTTC
TRBJ2-1,TRBD2,-,TRBV11-2,CASKPPSGSGPYNEQFF,TGTGCCAGCAAACCCCCTAGCGGGAGTGGCCCCTACAATGAGCAGTTCTTC
TRBJ2-3,TRBD2,-,TRBV7-2,CASSYSGRAGDTQYF,TGTGCCAGCAGCTATAGCGGGAGGGCCGGGGATACGCAGTATTTT
TRBJ2-1,-,once,TRBV13,CASSLWGDSSYNEQFF,TGTGCCAGCAGCTTATGGGGGGATAGCTCCTACAATGAGCAGTTCTTC
TRBJ2-5,TRBD2,-,TRBV15,CATSPSGNPPPQETQYF,TGTGCCACCAGCCCCAGCGGGAACCCCCCCCCACAAGAGACCCAGTACTTC
TRBJ2-7,-,-,TRBV27,CASSSRGYEQYF,TGTGCCAGCAGTTCGAGGGGATACGAGCAGTACTTC
TRBJ2-1,TRBD2,-,TRBV7-8,CASSLARGSSYNEQFF,TGTGCCAGCAGCTTAGCGCGGGGGAGCTCCTACAATGAGCAGTTCTTC
TRBJ2-3,TRBD2,-,TRBV7-9,CASSPRAGGPDTQYF,TGTGCCAGCAGCCCCAGAGCGGGAGGCCCAGATACGCAGTATTTT
TRBJ1-5,-,few,TRBV4-1,CASSQDQSSNQPQHF,TGCGCCAGCAGCCAAGACCAATCTAGCAATCAGCCCCAGCATTTT
TRBJ2-2,TRBD2,once,TRBV9,CASSVGSAGGSTGELFF,TGTGCCAGCAGCGTAGGATCAGCGGGAGGCAGCACCGGGGAGCTGTTTTTT
TRBJ2-1,-,-,TRBV9,CASSNLGEQFF,TGTGCCAGCAGCAACCTCGGTGAGCAGTTCTTC
TRBJ2-7,TRBD1,once,TRBV5-1,CASSLVGTGMDEQYF,TGCGCCAGCAGCTTGGTGGGGACAGGGATGGACGAGCAGTACTTC
TRBJ2-7,-,-,TRBV27,CASSLVGGYEQYF,TGTGCCAGCAGTTTGGTAGGGGGCTACGAGCAGTACTTC
TRBJ1-5,-,-,TRBV7-2,CASSSLPTGHQPQHF,TGTGCCAGCAGCTCCCTTCCCACAGGGCATCAGCCCCAGCATTTT
TRBJ1-5,-,-,TRBV19,CASSIRGASNQPQHF,TGTGCCAGTAGTATCCGGGGTGCAAGCAATCAGCCCCAGCATTTT
TRBJ1-2,-,-,TRBV11-2,CASSFQEFYGYTF,TGTGCCAGCAGCTTTCAGGAGTTCTATGGCTACACCTTC
TRBJ1-5,TRBD1,-,TRBV4-1,CASSQVQGAGQPQHF,TGCGCCAGCAGCCAGGTACAGGGGGCAGGGCAGCCCCAGCATTTT
TRBJ2-1,TRBD2,-,TRBV7-9,CASSDGTSGKNYNEQFF,TGTGCCAGCAGCGATGGGACTAGCGGGAAGAACTACAATGAGCAGTTCTTC
TRBJ2-7,-,-,TRBV4-1,CASSQLAFYEQYF,TGCGCCAGCAGCCAATTGGCCTTCTACGAGCAGTACTTC
TRBJ1-2,-,-,TRBV28,CASSLGVQGYTF,TGTGCCAGCAGCTTGGGGGTCCAAGGCTACACCTTC
TRBJ2-1,TRBD1,once,TRBV27,CASSKEGQLEQFF,TGTGCCAGCAGCAAAGAGGGACAGCTTGAGCAGTTCTTC
TRBJ1-1,-,-,TRBV7-6,CASSLAGENTEAFF,TGTGCCAGCAGCTTAGCGGGCGAGAACACTGAAGCTTTCTTT
TRBJ2-7,TRBD1,-,TRBV10-2,CASSRQTGNSYEQYF,TGCGCCAGCTCAAGACAGACAGGGAACTCCTACGAGCAGTACTTC
TRBJ1-5,-,-,TRBV7-2,CASSLALHYSNQPQHF,TGTGCCAGCAGCTTAGCCTTGCATTATAGCAATCAGCCCCAGCATTTT
TRBJ1-3,-,-,TRBV28,CASRLPGNTIYF,TGTGCCAGCAGGCTCCCTGGAAACACCATATATTTT
TRBJ2-6,-,-,TRBV4-3,CASSQDKTGPGANVLTF,TGCGCCAGCAGCCAAGATAAAACGGGCCCTGGGGCCAACGTCCTGACTTTC
TRBJ2-3,-,-,TRBV4-1,CASRESGTDTQYF,TGCGCCAGCCGGGAGAGCGGCACAGATACGCAGTATTTT
TRBJ2-7,TRBD2,-,TRBV7-6,CASSRGLVFSHEQYF,TGTGCCAGCAGCCGCGGACTAGTATTTTCCCACGAGCAGTACTTC
TRBJ2-5,-,-,TRBV5-4,CASSLTAVGWETQYF,TGTGCCAGCAGCTTGACGGCCGTCGGGTGGGAGACCCAGTACTTC
TRBJ1-2,TRBD1,-,TRBV6-1,CASSEPGQINYGYTF,TGTGCCAGCAGTGAGCCGGGACAGATTAACTATGGCTACACCTTC
TRBJ1-2,-,-,TRBV27,CASSSLPDRNYGYTF,TGTGCCAGCAGCTCCTTACCGGACAGAAACTATGGCTACACCTTC
TRBJ2-2,TRBD2,-,TRBV28,CASSLTSGRGTSPRVGELFF,TGTGCCAGCAGTTTAACTAGCGGGAGGGGAACGTCGCCCCGGGTCGGGGAGCTGTTTTTT
TRBJ1-1,-,-,TRBV9,CASSDGLTRGEAFF,TGTGCCAGCAGCGACGGACTCACACGGGGTGAAGCTTTCTTT
TRBJ2-1,TRBD2,-,TRBV27,CASSLTSGRAREQFF,TGTGCCAGCAGTTTAACTAGCGGGAGGGCCAGGGAGCAGTTCTTC
TRBJ2-1,-,-,TRBV19,CASSIVPLLLLNDYNEQFF,TGTGCCAGTAGTATAGTCCCCCTGCTACTCCTTAACGACTACAATGAGCAGTTCTTC
TRBJ2-1,TRBD2,-,TRBV28,CASSSRLAAYNEQFF,TGTGCCAGCAGTTCAAGACTAGCGGCCTACAATGAGCAGTTCTTC
TRBJ2-1,TRBD1,-,TRBV27,CASSLTEGTGMNEQFF,TGTGCCAGCAGCTTAACCGAAGGGACAGGGATGAATGAGCAGTTCTTC
TRBJ1-5,-,few,TRBV19,CASSAEQENSNQPQHF,TGTGCCAGTAGCGCTGAACAGGAAAATAGCAATCAGCCCCAGCATTTT
TRBJ1-1,-,-,TRBV30,CAWGHANTEAFF,TGTGCCTGGGGTCACGCGAACACTGAAGCTTTCTTT
TRBJ2-2,TRBD2,-,TRBV9,CASSVGVGLAGITGELFF,TGTGCCAGCAGCGTAGGGGTAGGACTAGCGGGTATAACCGGGGAGCTGTTTTTT
TRBJ2-1,-,-,TRBV18,CASSPLGNEQFF,TGTGCCAGCTCACCACTGGGCAATGAGCAGTTCTTC
TRBJ2-1,TRBD2,-,TRBV4-1,CASSHTSGTIEQFF,TGCGCCAGCAGCCACACTAGCGGGACCATTGAGCAGTTCTTC
TRBJ1-5,TRBD1,-,TRBV6-1,CASSETLTGWNQPQHF,TGTGCCAGCAGTGAAACCCTGACAGGGTGGAATCAGCCCCAGCATTTT
TRBJ2-1,TRBD2,-,TRBV7-9,CASSPRSGSSYNEQFF,TGTGCCAGCAGCCCACGTAGCGGGAGCTCCTACAATGAGCAGTTCTTC
TRBJ2-7,-,-,TRBV18,CASSPDGRQHSYEQYF,TGTGCCAGCTCGCCGGACGGAAGGCAGCACTCCTACGAGCAGTACTTC